The 30 T cell receptor beta chains listed next were all sequenced from one sample in a study of technical replicates of blood from a few donors. Assay used: immunoSEQ multiplex PCR; TCRdb lists only in-frame clones, some missing. The sample includes 80,000 to 85,000 clones, about 89% of them seen just once. The sample consisted of T cells isolated from PBMCs. The origin of the receptors is a human donor in good health.

CDR3 region: CAWSSSYEQYF. Written as DNA, the CDR3 is TGTGCCTGGAGCTCGTCCTACGAGCAGTACTTC. The V call is TRBV30, the J call TRBJ2-7; D not certain. CDR3 length equals 11 residues. Trimming stripped 3 bases from V and 1 base from J, with 4 bases between. The germline CDR1 and CDR2 sequences are GTSNPN and SVGIG (reference sequence). Drawing the rest from reference TRBV30 and TRBJ2-7, the complete variable domain is SQTIHQWPATLVQPVGSPLSLECTVEGTSNPNLYWYRQAAGRGLQLLFYSVGIGQISSEVPQNLSASRPQDRQFILSSKKLLLSDSGFYLCAWSSSYEQYFGPGTRLTVT.

This clone was recorded a few times. The rearrangement links TRBV4-1 to TRBJ1-2; possible D gene TRBD1, 5 bases. This CDR3 has 13 amino acids. V lost 4 bases and J 4 bases, leaving 10 bases between the germline ends. From germline, CDR1 is MGHRA and CDR2 YSYEKL. The CDR3, as DNA: TGCGCCAGCAGCCTCAGGGATAGCTATGGCTACACCTTC. It specifies CASSLRDSYGYTF.

This clone has just one count. The chain employs TRBV28 and TRBJ2-7; maybe TRBD2 (5 bases). The CDR3 runs to 16 residues. Germline lookup yields CDR1 MDHEN and CDR2 SYDVKM. V dropped 7 bases and J dropped 3 bases, with 22 bases sitting between them. The CDR3 DNA follows: TGTGCCAGCACCCCTAGTATCGGGGTTATTTACTACGAGCAGTACTTC. It codes for CASTPSIGVIYYEQYF.

DNA of the CDR3: TGTGCCAGCAGCCGGGGAGCAACTAATGAAAAACTGTTTTTT. Its protein is CASSRGATNEKLFF. The rearrangement uses TRBV4-2 and TRBJ1-4; no firm D call. Deletions cut 4 bases from V and 0 bases from J, with 6 bases between. CDR1 is LGHNA and CDR2 is YNFKEQ in the germline V gene. The CDR3 spans 14 residues.

This clone was detected once. The chain couples TRBV29-1 to TRBJ2-7; 11 bases match TRBD2. The J segment lost 0 bases and the V segment lost 3 bases, leaving 4 bases of the junction unmatched. Germline values: CDR1 SQVTM, CDR2 ANQGSEA. The CDR3 runs 15 residues. The CDR3 coding sequence is TGCAGCGTTGAGGGGACTAGCGGTAACTCCTACGAGCAGTACTTC. This encodes CSVEGTSGNSYEQYF.

The rearrangement links TRBV6-5 to TRBJ2-2; tentatively, D is TRBD1 (5 bases). The CDR3 sequence is 15 residues long. Per germline, CDR1 MNHEY and CDR2 SVGAGI. V lost 7 bases and J 2 bases, leaving 14 bases between the germline ends. This chain's CDR3 is CASISDRPNTGELFF. The CDR3 DNA follows: TGTGCCAGCATCTCCGACAGACCCAACACCGGGGAGCTGTTTTTT.

The chain is built from TRBV7-9 and TRBJ2-7; a possible D gene is TRBD1 (6 bases). CDR3 length: 11 residues. Trimming cost V 8 bases and J 7 bases, with 12 bases left between them. Germline V lookup: CDR1 SEHNR, CDR2 FQNEAQ (reference sequence). CDR3 sequence reads: CASGETGEQYF. In DNA form, the CDR3 reads TGTGCCAGCGGGGAAACAGGGGAGCAGTACTTC.

The rearrangement uses TRBV12-5 and TRBJ2-5; TRBD2 matches at 9 bases. J gave up 4 bases and V 1 base, and 4 bases lay outside the gene matches. The CDR3 runs 15 residues. Germline V gene lookup returns CDR1 LGHNT and CDR2 FRNRAP. The CDR3 loop reads CASGLGSGGSETQYF. CDR3 bases: TGTGCTAGTGGTTTGGGGAGCGGGGGGTCAGAGACCCAGTACTTC.

This clone was seen once. This sequence joins TRBV6-1 and TRBJ2-5; TRBD1 agrees at 9 bases. V shed 2 bases, J shed 5 bases, and the junction held 3 bases outside the gene matches. This CDR3 region has 14 residues. Germline V gives CDR1 MNHNS, CDR2 SASEGT. The CDR3 protein is CASSETGGQETQYF. Here the CDR3 DNA reads TGTGCCAGCAGTGAAACAGGGGGCCAGGAGACCCAGTACTTC.

The chain uses TRBV7-3 and TRBJ2-5; TRBD2 matches at 10 bases. CDR1 and CDR2 from the germline V gene are SGHTA and FQGTGA. V shed 5 bases and J 4 bases; nucleotides not matched to a gene: 10. The CDR3 sequence is 16 residues long. CDR3 amino acids: CASSPAASGSLETQYF. The DNA of the CDR3 is TGTGCCAGCAGCCCCGCGGCTAGCGGGAGCCTAGAGACCCAGTACTTC. The whole variable domain, remainder taken from reference TRBV7-3 and TRBJ2-5, is GAGVSQTPSNKVTEKGKYVELRCDPISGHTALYWYRQSLGQGPEFLIYFQGTGAADDSGLPNDRFFAVRPEGSVSTLKIQRTERGDSAVYLCASSPAASGSLETQYFGPGTRLLVL.

The V call is TRBV6-5, the J call TRBJ2-7; perhaps TRBD1 as D (5 bases). V lost 2 bases, J lost 3 bases, and 11 bases lay in between. The germline V gene encodes CDR1 MNHEY and CDR2 SVGAGI. This CDR3 is built from 14 residues. The CDR3 DNA follows: TGTGCCAGCAGTTACGGAAGGGGCGGCTACGAGCAGTACTTC. Translating gives CASSYGRGGYEQYF.

This clone showed up just a few times. This chain connects TRBV29-1 to TRBJ1-5; a possible D gene is TRBD1 (6 bases). This CDR3 spans 14 amino acids. The germline V and J ends were trimmed by 4 bases and 6 bases, with 16 bases remaining between them. CDR1 is SQVTM, CDR2 ANQGSEA, per germline. CDR3 nucleotide sequence: TGCAGCGTTGTGGGGGCAGGCAATGGTCAGCCCCAGCATTTT. Protein sequence: CSVVGAGNGQPQHF. The entire variable domain, with the rest obtained from reference TRBV29-1 and TRBJ1-5, is as follows: SAVISQKPSRDICQRGTSLTIQCQVDSQVTMMFWYRQQPGQSLTLIATANQGSEATYESGFVIDKFPISRPNLTFSTLTVSNMSPEDSSIYLCSVVGAGNGQPQHFGDGTRLSIL.

The chain has TRBV4-2 and TRBJ2-7, with 11 bases that match TRBD2. Germline CDR1 and CDR2: LGHNA and YNFKEQ. The CDR3 covers 17 residues. The junction had 7 bases not matched to a gene; V was cut back by 0 bases and J by 3 bases. For the CDR3, the DNA is TGTGCCAGCAGCCAAGAGACTAGCGGGGCCCTTTTCTACGAGCAGTACTTC. It specifies CASSQETSGALFYEQYF.

This rearrangement joins TRBV11-3 to TRBJ1-1; weak D call: TRBD1 (6 bases). Germline CDR1 is SGHNT and CDR2 is YENEEA. This CDR3 region has 14 residues. V lost 5 bases to trimming and J lost 4 bases, with 14 bases between them. DNA of the CDR3: TGTGCCAGCAGCAAGGGGGGGGTCAGCACTGAAGCTTTCTTT. The encoded protein is CASSKGGVSTEAFF.

The chain uses TRBV7-2 and TRBJ1-4; D gene uncertain. This CDR3 is built from 14 residues. V was pared by 5 bases and J by 8 bases, with 15 bases between. Germline CDR1 SGHTA, CDR2 FQGNSA. The CDR3 reads CASSPTLSREKLFF. Here the CDR3 DNA reads TGTGCCAGCAGCCCCACTTTATCTCGAGAAAAACTGTTTTTT.

V and J are TRBV13 and TRBJ1-5; D might be TRBD1 (5 bases). Per germline, CDR1 PRHDT and CDR2 FYEKMQ (reference sequence). The CDR3 length is 15 residues. Trimming took 0 bases from V and 5 from J, leaving 11 bases between them. CDR3 DNA sequence: TGTGCCAGCAGCTTAGGCAGGGCCAGAGATCAGCCCCAGCATTTT. Translation: CASSLGRARDQPQHF.

CDR3 amino acids: CAWTGQLSYGYTF. CDR3 coding DNA: TGTGCCTGGACGGGACAGTTGAGCTATGGCTACACCTTC. J is TRBJ1-2 and V is TRBV30, with 7 bases matching TRBD1. Germline V gene data show CDR1 as GTSNPN and CDR2 as SVGIG (reference sequence). V gave up 4 bases and J gave up 4 bases; unmatched junction bases: 6. The CDR3 has 13 residues.

The J gene is TRBJ1-2, the V gene TRBV30; weak D call: TRBD1 (6 bases). Trimming stripped 3 bases from V and 7 bases from J, with 9 bases between. Germline V gives CDR1 GTSNPN, CDR2 SVGIG (reference sequence). The CDR3 length is 11 residues. This CDR3 is CAWRQGLGYTF. In nucleotides, the CDR3 is TGTGCCTGGAGACAGGGCCTTGGCTACACCTTC.

The chain joins TRBV5-8 to TRBJ2-3; 15 nucleotides line up with TRBD2. CDR1 SGHTS and CDR2 YDEGEE come from the germline V gene. This CDR3 contains 17 residues. J gave up 5 bases and V 2 bases, and 6 bases lay outside the gene matches. The CDR3 is CASSLLAGLAGGDTQYF. As DNA, the CDR3 is TGTGCCAGCAGCTTACTCGCGGGACTAGCGGGAGGAGATACGCAGTATTTT.

The chain employs TRBV28 and TRBJ1-3; 10 nucleotides line up with TRBD1. Germline CDR1 reads MDHEN; CDR2 reads SYDVKM. J gave up 1 base and V 6 bases, and 3 bases lay outside the gene matches. This CDR3 is 15 amino acids long. The CDR3 is CASRTGGSSGNTIYF. CDR3 bases: TGTGCCAGCAGGACAGGGGGCTCTTCTGGAAACACCATATATTTT.

V is TRBV5-4 and J is TRBJ1-3, with D tentatively TRBD1 (5 bases). The CDR3 contains 15 residues. Trimming cost V 3 bases and J 0 bases, with 10 bases left between them. Germline assignment: CDR1 SGHNT and CDR2 YYREEE (reference sequence). Here the CDR3 reads CASSSATDSGNTIYF. Written as DNA, the CDR3 is TGTGCCAGCAGCTCCGCGACAGACTCTGGAAACACCATATATTTT.

The chain joins TRBV30 to TRBJ2-3; 15 nucleotides match TRBD2. CDR1 is GTSNPN, CDR2 SVGIG, per germline (reference sequence). This CDR3 spans 16 amino acids. V was pared by 0 bases and J by 4 bases, with 2 bases of the junction left unmatched. The CDR3 nucleotides are TGTGCCTGGAGTGTGGGACTAGCGGGAGGTTCAGATACGCAGTATTTT. It specifies CAWSVGLAGGSDTQYF.

This clone was counted a single time. The chain recombines TRBV29-1 with TRBJ2-7; D gene uncertain. The CDR3 consists of 12 residues. The germline V gene encodes CDR1 SQVTM and CDR2 ANQGSEA. Between the trimmed V and J ends, which lost 3 bases and 3 bases, there was a span of 9 bases. CDR3 coding DNA: TGCAGCGTTGAGGGCACTCACTACGAGCAGTACTTC. Its translation: CSVEGTHYEQYF.

This clone was observed a handful of times. The V call is TRBV30, the J call TRBJ1-1; D gene unclear. CDR1 and CDR2 (germline): GTSNPN, SVGIG (reference sequence). The V gene lost 4 bases and the J gene lost 2 bases, with 11 bases spanning the gap. This CDR3 has 13 residues. The DNA of the CDR3 is TGTGCCTGGAACCGGGATTTTAACACTGAAGCTTTCTTT. Its translation: CAWNRDFNTEAFF. Supplemented by reference TRBV30 and TRBJ1-1, the full variable domain reads SQTIHQWPATLVQPVGSPLSLECTVEGTSNPNLYWYRQAAGRGLQLLFYSVGIGQISSEVPQNLSASRPQDRQFILSSKKLLLSDSGFYLCAWNRDFNTEAFFGQGTRLTVV.

Only one count was recorded for this clone. This rearrangement joins TRBV11-2 to TRBJ1-1; D unclear. Germline V lookup: CDR1 SGHAT, CDR2 FQNNGV. V shed 1 base and J shed 10 bases, with 10 bases lying between them. This CDR3 contains 12 residues. CDR3 region: CASSLATARAFF. The CDR3 region has the DNA TGTGCCAGCAGCTTAGCAACAGCAAGAGCTTTCTTT.

The rearrangement links TRBV19 to TRBJ2-7; D perhaps matches TRBD2 (5 bases). The CDR3 sequence is 13 residues long. V was pared by 5 bases and J by 1 base, with 9 bases between. Germline V gene data show CDR1 as LNHDA and CDR2 as SQIVND (reference sequence). CDR3 bases: TGTGCCAGTAGTCTCGGGAATTCCTACGAGCAGTACTTC. It specifies CASSLGNSYEQYF.

The chain joins TRBV30 to TRBJ2-7; possibly TRBD1 for D (7 bases). CDR1 is GTSNPN, CDR2 SVGIG, per germline (reference sequence). There are 15 residues in the CDR3. Trimming took off 3 bases at V and 4 bases at J, with 19 bases between the two ends. The DNA of the CDR3 is TGTGCCTGGAGCCGCATCCGGCAGGGGGGATACGAGCAGTACTTC. This encodes CAWSRIRQGGYEQYF.

J is TRBJ1-2 and V is TRBV7-2; tentatively, D is TRBD1 (6 bases). Between the trimmed V and J ends, which lost 1 base and 4 bases, there was a span of 13 bases. CDR1 is SGHTA and CDR2 is FQGNSA in the germline V gene. This CDR3 contains 15 residues. The CDR3 DNA sequence: TGTGCCAGCAGCTTAGGATCAGGGGACCTCTATGGCTACACCTTC. This codes for CASSLGSGDLYGYTF.

The rearrangement links TRBV5-4 to TRBJ1-2; 10 nucleotides align to TRBD1. CDR1 SGHNT and CDR2 YYREEE come from the germline V gene (reference sequence). The trim removed 4 bases at V and 2 bases at J, leaving 2 bases unmatched. There are 14 residues in the CDR3. The chain's CDR3 is CASSMDRGNYGYTF. In nucleotides, the CDR3 is TGTGCCAGCAGCATGGACAGGGGGAACTATGGCTACACCTTC.

The chain employs TRBV4-1 and TRBJ2-1; D may be TRBD2 (5 bases). Between the trimmed V and J ends, which lost 0 bases and 6 bases, there was a span of 12 bases. In germline, CDR1 is MGHRA, CDR2 YSYEKL. The CDR3 contains 15 residues. The CDR3 loop reads CASSQDLSGTNEQFF. CDR3 bases: TGCGCCAGCAGCCAAGACCTGAGCGGAACCAATGAGCAGTTCTTC.